Reported below is one TCR beta chain. The data originate from a study of blood T cell repertoires in COVID-19. Trimming stripped 6 bases from V and 0 bases from J, with 9 bases between. From germline, CDR1 is MNHEY and CDR2 SVGAGI. The CDR3 spans 14 residues. Original processing methods: Amplification of reference gene primers was used by the study to estimate nucleated cell counts. Sequencing used immunoSEQ multiplex PCR; TCRdb keeps in-frame clones, though not all of them. V and J calls and clone size are given by that table; D and trimming were obtained from the DNA. The sample holds about 330,000 clones; around 90% are singletons and the top ten take 6.4%.

V is TRBV6-5 and J is TRBJ1-5; no definite D call. This clonotype was obtained from a young man who had recovered from COVID-19. Sequencing was performed on peripheral blood. CDR3 amino acids: CASSPGNSNQPQHF. CDR3 in DNA: TGTGCCAGCAGCCCGGGGAATAGCAATCAGCCCCAGCATTTT.